This TCR beta chain was recorded in a study of shared clonotypes between healthy human individuals. Study-wide points: Approximately 4.9% of naive CD4 clonotypes were shared across a few donors. Donor clonotype sharing was expected to depend on sequencing depth.

Each cell subset's genomic DNA was divided evenly among several immunoSEQ plates. Assay: immunoSEQ multiplex PCR; the TCRdb copy retains only in-frame clones and omits some. The sample lists some 980,000 clones; roughly 72% were seen once. Remarks on this clone: Its antigen is still unknown.

The sequence was collected from a man aged 18-30 years in good health. The sample taken for sequencing was memory CD4+ T cells sorted from blood. Subset here: CD45RA-negative fraction.

DNA of the CDR3: TGCGCCAGTCAAACAGGGGGCGGGCGTGGGACCCAGTACTTC. As protein: CASQTGGGRGTQYF. The chain recombines TRBV5-1 with TRBJ2-5, with 9 bases fitting TRBD1. Germline V gene lookup returns CDR1 SGHRS and CDR2 YFSETQ. V shed 8 bases, J shed 7 bases, and the junction held 12 bases outside the gene matches. CDR3 length: 14 residues. Combining the CDR3 with reference TRBV5-1 and TRBJ2-5 gives the whole variable domain KAGVTQTPRYLIKTRGQQVTLSCSPISGHRSVSWYQQTPGQGLQFLFEYFSETQRNKGNFPGRFSGRQFSNSRSEMNVSTLELGDSALYLCASQTGGGRGTQYFGPGTRLLVL.